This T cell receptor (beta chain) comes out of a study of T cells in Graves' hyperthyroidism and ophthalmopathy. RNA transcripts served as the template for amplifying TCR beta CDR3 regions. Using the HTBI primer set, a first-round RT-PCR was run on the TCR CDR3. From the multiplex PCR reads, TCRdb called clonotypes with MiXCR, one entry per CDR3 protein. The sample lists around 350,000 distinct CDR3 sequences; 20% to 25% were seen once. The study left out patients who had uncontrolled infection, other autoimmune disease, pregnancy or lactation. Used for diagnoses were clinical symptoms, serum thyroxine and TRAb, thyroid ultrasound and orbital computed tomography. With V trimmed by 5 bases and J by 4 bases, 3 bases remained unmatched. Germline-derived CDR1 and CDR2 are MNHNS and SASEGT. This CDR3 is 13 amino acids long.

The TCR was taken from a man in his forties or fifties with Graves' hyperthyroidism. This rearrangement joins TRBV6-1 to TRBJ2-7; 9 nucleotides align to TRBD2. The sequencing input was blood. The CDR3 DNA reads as TGTGCCAGCAGTTACGCGGGAGGGTACGAGCAGTACTTC. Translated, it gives CASSYAGGYEQYF.